These T cell receptor beta chains were read from a single sample in a study of blood T cell repertoires in COVID-19. Only in-frame clones appear in the TCRdb table, and some are missing; sequencing was by immunoSEQ multiplex PCR. The table includes approximately 75,000 clones, 70% to 85% detected once. The specimen was peripheral blood. Receptors originate from a woman aged 45-59 years with acute or convalescent COVID-19. Each CDR3 is given with its conserved first and last residue. The listing skips clone size in some rows; elsewhere it reads once, few, many or a size class.

V	size	J	CDR3
TRBV5-1	-	TRBJ2-1	CASSLALGSSYNEQFF
TRBV6-1	-	TRBJ2-2	CASSDASRGTGELFF
TRBV6-5	-	TRBJ1-2	CASSYIGEDYGYTF
TRBV27	-	TRBJ2-1	CASSVIAGGDNEQFF
TRBV28	-	TRBJ2-7	CASSLLFQAYEQYF
TRBV5-1	-	TRBJ2-5	CASGLSGTKEETQYF
TRBV4-2	-	TRBJ1-6	CASSPFRGGGSPLHF
TRBV15	-	TRBJ2-1	CATSSPYWTSGRDEQFF
TRBV7-9	-	TRBJ2-5	CASSLFGGHSQETQYF
TRBV12-5	-	TRBJ2-1	CASGLVGGYEQFF
TRBV7-9	once	TRBJ2-7	CASSRTSGGAASYEQYF
TRBV4-3	-	TRBJ1-2	CASSHTGGDGYTF
TRBV10-3	-	TRBJ2-7	CAISGGTDYEQYF
TRBV7-9	-	TRBJ2-7	CASSPHDPGVYEQYF
TRBV5-1	-	TRBJ2-7	CASSLGRAYEQYF
TRBV19	-	TRBJ2-7	CASSGGTSGGRSYEQYF
TRBV5-4	-	TRBJ2-2	CASSSGERANTGELFF
TRBV28	-	TRBJ1-2	CASSLSSFGQSHGYTF
TRBV19	-	TRBJ2-3	CASSFGLAADTDTQYF
TRBV5-1	-	TRBJ1-3	CASSLGAGSNTIYF
TRBV7-2	once	TRBJ1-3	CASSLDPPVLGNTIYF
TRBV6-6	-	TRBJ1-6	CAAGGPSYNSPLHF
TRBV18	-	TRBJ2-1	CASSRDWHNEQFF
TRBV28	-	TRBJ2-7	CASRWTLGAYEQYF
TRBV5-4	-	TRBJ2-1	CASSSGGYARNEQFF
TRBV19	-	TRBJ2-3	CASSTSGWPTDTQYF
TRBV19	-	TRBJ1-2	CASSATGWYGYTF
TRBV14	-	TRBJ1-5	CASSQEGTGQPQHF
TRBV21-1	few	TRBJ1-5	CASSMAGWSNQPQHF
TRBV14	-	TRBJ1-6	CASSQGTRNSPLHF
TRBV6-5	-	TRBJ2-3	CASSFREGGLVDTQYF
TRBV27	-	TRBJ2-1	CASSLARLAGVYNEQFF
TRBV4-1	-	TRBJ2-2	CASSQDPYEAGGVGELFF
TRBV7-3	once	TRBJ2-1	CASSSTSGFYNEQFF
TRBV4-3	-	TRBJ1-1	CASSHQGGNTEAFF
TRBV7-9	-	TRBJ2-3	CASSTLAGGTDTQYF
TRBV7-3	-	TRBJ2-1	CASKREGVNEQFF
TRBV3-1/TRBV3-2	few	TRBJ1-6	CASSQDWTGVNSPLHF
TRBV18	-	TRBJ1-4	CASSPDRGNTGEKLFF